A selection of T cell receptor beta chains follows, all from one sample in a study of blood T cell repertoires in COVID-19. This table comes from immunoSEQ multiplex PCR, and its TCRdb copy is limited to in-frame clones, with some not included. There are approximately 390,000 clones in the sample; 70% to 90% occur only once, and roughly 1.9% lies in the top ten. Specimen: PBMCs or T cells enriched from blood (not recorded which). The receptors shown here come from a woman between 35 and 50 years old with acute COVID-19. Each CDR3 is given with its conserved first and last residue. D genes are given only for firm matches. Clone size is given for some rows only: seen once, a few or many times, or a class if the clone is expanded.

D: TRBD1
V: TRBV7-2
size: once
J: TRBJ2-7
DNA: TGTGCCAGCACCCGCACAGGGGCCAGCTCCTACGAGCAGTACTTC
CDR3: CASTRTGASSYEQYF

D: -
V: TRBV11-3
size: -
J: TRBJ1-1
DNA: TGTGCCAGCAGCAACTCGCGGAACACTGAAGCTTTCTTT
CDR3: CASSNSRNTEAFF

D: -
V: TRBV28
size: -
J: TRBJ2-3
DNA: TGTGCCAGCAGTTCAGAACGACAGGTTTTCACAGATACGCAGTATTTT
CDR3: CASSSERQVFTDTQYF

D: TRBD1
V: TRBV5-4
size: -
J: TRBJ1-2
DNA: TGTGCCAGCAGCTTGAGACAGGGAGGAAACTATGGCTACACCTTC
CDR3: CASSLRQGGNYGYTF

D: TRBD2
V: TRBV5-1
size: -
J: TRBJ2-7
DNA: TGCGCCAGCAGCTTGGCCGCACTAGCGGGGGGATCCTACGAGCAGTACTTC
CDR3: CASSLAALAGGSYEQYF

D: -
V: TRBV9
size: -
J: TRBJ1-3
DNA: TGTGCCAGCAGCGTAGGGGCAGGAACTGGAAACACCATATATTTT
CDR3: CASSVGAGTGNTIYF

D: TRBD2
V: TRBV3-1/TRBV3-2
size: -
J: TRBJ2-3
DNA: TGTGCCAGCAGCCATGGCGGGGGGTTTTCAGATACGCAGTATTTT
CDR3: CASSHGGGFSDTQYF

D: TRBD1
V: TRBV6-5
size: -
J: TRBJ1-6
DNA: TGTGCCAGCAGTCCAACAGGGGCAGATTCACCCCTCCACTTT
CDR3: CASSPTGADSPLHF

D: TRBD1
V: TRBV27
size: once
J: TRBJ2-2
DNA: TGTGCCAGCAGTCCACGAGGGGGCGTCGGGGAGCTGTTTTTT
CDR3: CASSPRGGVGELFF

D: -
V: TRBV19
size: -
J: TRBJ2-7
DNA: TGTGCCAGTAGTATCTCTGGAACAGGTTCTTGGGCCTACGAGCAGTACTTC
CDR3: CASSISGTGSWAYEQYF

D: TRBD1
V: TRBV5-4
size: -
J: TRBJ1-2
DNA: TGTGCCAGCAGCCCCCGGGGACAGGGGAACTATGGCTACACCTTC
CDR3: CASSPRGQGNYGYTF

D: -
V: TRBV27
size: -
J: TRBJ1-1
DNA: TGTGCCAGCAGTGACGGTTGGGGCGAAGCTTTCTTT
CDR3: CASSDGWGEAFF

D: -
V: TRBV21-1
size: -
J: TRBJ2-3
DNA: TGTGCCAGCAGGGGACTAGCTCGGGACTACACAGATACGCAGTATTTT
CDR3: CASRGLARDYTDTQYF

D: -
V: TRBV5-5
size: few
J: TRBJ1-3
DNA: TGTGCCAGCAGCTTGAGGGCTGGGGGGTCCGGAAACACCATATATTTT
CDR3: CASSLRAGGSGNTIYF

D: TRBD1
V: TRBV19
size: once
J: TRBJ1-2
DNA: TGTGCCACACATTACAGGGGGCGAAAACTTTATGGCTACACCTTC
CDR3: CATHYRGRKLYGYTF

D: -
V: TRBV5-1
size: once
J: TRBJ2-7
DNA: TGCGCCAGCAGCTTGGAAGTGGGGGGGCTCTACGAGCAGTACTTC
CDR3: CASSLEVGGLYEQYF

D: -
V: TRBV5-1
size: few
J: TRBJ1-1
DNA: TGCGCCAGCAGCTTGGGCCTGGGGCCGAACACTGAAGCTTTCTTT
CDR3: CASSLGLGPNTEAFF

D: TRBD2
V: TRBV4-1
size: -
J: TRBJ2-7
DNA: TGCGCCAGCAGCCCATGGGGGCTAGCGGGGGCGGGAGGAGAGCAGTACTTC
CDR3: CASSPWGLAGAGGEQYF

D: TRBD2
V: TRBV18
size: -
J: TRBJ2-1
DNA: TGTGCCAGCTCACCACCGGGACTAGCGGGGGGATTGGATGAGCAGTTCTTC
CDR3: CASSPPGLAGGLDEQFF

D: TRBD1
V: TRBV5-1
size: once
J: TRBJ2-3
DNA: TGCGCCAGCAGCCCGGACGACAGGGTGACAGATACGCAGTATTTT
CDR3: CASSPDDRVTDTQYF

D: TRBD1
V: TRBV4-1
size: -
J: TRBJ1-1
DNA: TGCGCCAGCAGCCAAGAAACAGGGGCAAACACTGAAGCTTTCTTT
CDR3: CASSQETGANTEAFF

D: TRBD1
V: TRBV2
size: -
J: TRBJ1-4
DNA: TGTGCCAGCAGCGGGACAGGGTTGGGTAATGAAAAACTGTTTTTT
CDR3: CASSGTGLGNEKLFF

D: TRBD1
V: TRBV19
size: -
J: TRBJ1-5
DNA: TGTGCCAGTACCGGGACAGGGGGCTCGGGGCAGCCCCAGCATTTT
CDR3: CASTGTGGSGQPQHF

D: TRBD1
V: TRBV7-9
size: -
J: TRBJ1-5
DNA: TGTGCCAGCAGCTTAGGACAGGGGGTATACCAGCCCCAGCATTTT
CDR3: CASSLGQGVYQPQHF

D: -
V: TRBV30
size: once
J: TRBJ1-2
DNA: TGTGCCGGCCGGGGTACTAGGTACGGCTACACCTTC
CDR3: CAGRGTRYGYTF

D: -
V: TRBV7-6
size: once
J: TRBJ2-7
DNA: TGTGCCAGCAGCTTAGGGGCCAAGTCCTACGAGCAGTACTTC
CDR3: CASSLGAKSYEQYF

D: -
V: TRBV7-8
size: few
J: TRBJ1-2
DNA: TGTGCCAGCAGCTTAGTTCCGGGGAACTATGGCTACACCTTC
CDR3: CASSLVPGNYGYTF

D: TRBD1
V: TRBV27
size: -
J: TRBJ1-2
DNA: TGTGCCAGCAGTTTTATGGGACAGGGGCTTGGCTACACCTTC
CDR3: CASSFMGQGLGYTF

D: -
V: TRBV9
size: -
J: TRBJ2-6
DNA: TGTGCCAGCAGCGCCGTTCTCTCTGGGGCCAACGTCCTGACTTTC
CDR3: CASSAVLSGANVLTF

D: -
V: TRBV18
size: -
J: TRBJ1-4
DNA: TGTGCCAGCTCACTCCAAGGGGCAAGGGAAAAACTGTTTTTT
CDR3: CASSLQGAREKLFF

D: -
V: TRBV2
size: -
J: TRBJ2-7
DNA: TGTGCCAGCACTAAATCCTACGAGCAGTACTTC
CDR3: CASTKSYEQYF

D: -
V: TRBV12-5
size: -
J: TRBJ1-1
DNA: TGTGCTAGTGGTTTGGTACAGGCGCACACTGAAGCTTTCTTT
CDR3: CASGLVQAHTEAFF

D: -
V: TRBV27
size: once
J: TRBJ1-1
DNA: TGTGCCAGCAGTTTCGGCAGGGCGAACACTGAAGCTTTCTTT
CDR3: CASSFGRANTEAFF

D: TRBD1
V: TRBV24-1
size: -
J: TRBJ2-2
DNA: TGTGCCACCGCCCCCGGTCGACAGGGTGGAGACACCGGGGAGCTGTTTTTT
CDR3: CATAPGRQGGDTGELFF

D: -
V: TRBV30
size: -
J: TRBJ1-1
DNA: TGTGCCTGGACCCGGGGTACTGAAGCTTTCTTT
CDR3: CAWTRGTEAFF

D: TRBD1
V: TRBV4-2
size: -
J: TRBJ1-4
DNA: TGTGCCAGCAGCCAAGATAGTGGGACAGGGAATGAAAAACTGTTTTTT
CDR3: CASSQDSGTGNEKLFF

D: -
V: TRBV6-2/TRBV6-3
size: once
J: TRBJ2-7
DNA: TGTGCCAGCAGTTACTCGGGCAGGGCTGGCGAGCAGTACTTC
CDR3: CASSYSGRAGEQYF

D: TRBD2
V: TRBV6-5
size: once
J: TRBJ2-2
DNA: TGTGCCGGCGGGGGGGCCGGGGCCGGGGAGCTGTTTTTT
CDR3: CAGGGAGAGELFF

D: TRBD1
V: TRBV5-6
size: -
J: TRBJ1-3
DNA: TGTGCCAGCAGCTCATCCCTGACAGGGGGTGACGGAAACACCATATATTTT
CDR3: CASSSSLTGGDGNTIYF

D: -
V: TRBV6-5
size: few
J: TRBJ1-3
DNA: TGTGCCAGCAAGGAAGGGGGTCTGGGAGGAAACACCATATATTTT
CDR3: CASKEGGLGGNTIYF

D: TRBD2
V: TRBV6-5
size: -
J: TRBJ2-7
DNA: TGTGCCAGCACGGGGGGAAGCTACGAGCAGTACTTC
CDR3: CASTGGSYEQYF

D: TRBD2
V: TRBV11-2
size: few
J: TRBJ2-5
DNA: TGTGCCAGCAGCTTTGGGGGGACTAGCGGGAGAGAAGAGACCCAGTACTTC
CDR3: CASSFGGTSGREETQYF

D: -
V: TRBV30
size: once
J: TRBJ1-6
DNA: TGTGCCTGGCGGTGGAATTCACCCCTCCACTTT
CDR3: CAWRWNSPLHF

D: -
V: TRBV7-2
size: -
J: TRBJ2-2
DNA: TGTGCCAGCAGCTTAGGGGCGATAGCCGGGGAGCTGTTTTTT
CDR3: CASSLGAIAGELFF

D: -
V: TRBV18
size: -
J: TRBJ1-4
DNA: TGTGCCAGCTCACCATCACAGGGAACTAATGAAAAACTGTTTTTT
CDR3: CASSPSQGTNEKLFF

D: TRBD1
V: TRBV7-2
size: -
J: TRBJ1-2
DNA: TGTGCCAGCAGCCGGGGACAGGGCTACTATGGCTACACCTTC
CDR3: CASSRGQGYYGYTF

D: -
V: TRBV9
size: once
J: TRBJ2-2
DNA: TGTGCCAGTAAGCGGGCGTCCACCGGGGAGCTGTTTTTT
CDR3: CASKRASTGELFF

D: TRBD2
V: TRBV19
size: -
J: TRBJ2-5
DNA: TGTGCCAGTAGTACGGGACTAGCGGGGTGGGAGACCCAGTACTTC
CDR3: CASSTGLAGWETQYF

D: -
V: TRBV30
size: -
J: TRBJ1-4
DNA: TGTGCCTGGAGCAGGGGCCATGAAAAACTGTTTTTT
CDR3: CAWSRGHEKLFF

D: -
V: TRBV5-6
size: -
J: TRBJ2-7
DNA: TGTGCCAGCAGCTTCGGGGTGCTTCCCTACGAGCAGTACTTC
CDR3: CASSFGVLPYEQYF

D: TRBD2
V: TRBV6-5
size: once
J: TRBJ2-7
DNA: TGTGCCAGCAGTTACTCGACCCTAGCGGGGACCTACGAGCAGTACTTC
CDR3: CASSYSTLAGTYEQYF

D: TRBD2
V: TRBV15
size: -
J: TRBJ2-1
DNA: TGTGCCACCAGCAGACCAACCCCATGGACTAGCGGGGCGGTTCACAATGAGCAGTTCTTC
CDR3: CATSRPTPWTSGAVHNEQFF

D: TRBD2
V: TRBV3-1/TRBV3-2
size: once
J: TRBJ2-5
DNA: TGTGCCAGCAGCCAGCGGGGGGGCGGAGAAGAGACCCAGTACTTC
CDR3: CASSQRGGGEETQYF

D: TRBD1
V: TRBV19
size: -
J: TRBJ1-3
DNA: TGTGCCAGTAGGAGGACAGGGGACTTACACTCTGGAAACACCATATATTTT
CDR3: CASRRTGDLHSGNTIYF

D: TRBD1
V: TRBV5-1
size: -
J: TRBJ2-7
DNA: TGCGCCAGCAGCTTGGTTAGGGGACAGGGACAAAAAAACTCCTACGAGCAGTACTTC
CDR3: CASSLVRGQGQKNSYEQYF

D: -
V: TRBV29-1
size: -
J: TRBJ2-3
DNA: TGCAGCGTTGACGAAGGGAGGGATACGCAGTATTTT
CDR3: CSVDEGRDTQYF

D: TRBD2
V: TRBV5-1
size: -
J: TRBJ2-3
DNA: TGCGCCAGCAGCTTGGCCAAGCGGGAGAGCACAGATACGCAGTATTTT
CDR3: CASSLAKRESTDTQYF